This T cell receptor (beta chain) was observed in a study of blood T cell repertoires in COVID-19 (dated by TCRdb to 2019 to 2021). The study in broad terms: Samples from collaborators originated in the United States, Italy and Spain and spanned both the acute and convalescent phases of COVID-19. The repertoires were released in a freely available public database intended as a resource for research on the immune response to SARS-CoV-2. Where available, HLA class I and class II types were obtained from metadata supplied by the sample provider rather than from assay-based typing. Sample metadata almost always included a de-identified subject ID, COVID-19 status, age in years and sex. The prospective study material was composed of cDNA or gDNA derived from T cells, B-cell-depleted T cells, or PBMCs. Subjects who had been exposed to COVID-19, were actively infected with it, or had recovered from it provided the deeply sampled blood TCRbeta repertoires that made up the dataset. The samples were drawn from the first 160 participants of the ongoing ImmuneRACE study and from 1,254 subjects provided by 6 global collaborators.

General conclusions and limits of the study: The quantity of clinical and demographic metadata differed by source and by participant and was supplied without curation.

Remarks on this clone: The antigen it recognizes is unknown. No base quality information exists; no much larger clone differs at one position.

Whole blood was collected in K2EDTA tubes by collaborating institutions according to the institutions' own protocols. Collaborator samples were shipped for TCRbeta analysis as frozen whole blood, isolated PBMCs, or DNA extracted from either sample type. The immunoSEQ Assay, a bias-controlled multiplex PCR, was used to amplify TCRbeta CDR3 regions from genomic DNA. The original pipeline was this. The number of nucleated cells in each sample was estimated from the amplification of reference gene primers within the assay. Sequence reads were collapsed and filtered to measure the absolute abundance of every unique TCRbeta CDR3 rearrangement. For each sample, productive Simpson clonality was calculated as the square root of Simpson's diversity index across productive rearrangements. TCRdb stores this immuneACCESS table with in-frame sequences only. Part of the clones is absent; in the studies checked, under half of the shortfall reflects unresolved V genes, and no reason is known for the rest. V, J and clone size are taken as reported in that table, and D and trimming were inferred from the DNA itself. Present in this sample are some 82,000 clones, 91% of which were seen just once. Of the sample, roughly 2% is held by the ten largest clones.

V was cut back by 2 bases and J by 4 bases, leaving a gap of 8 bases between them. From the cysteine through the phenylalanine, the CDR3 covers 13 amino acids. Only the CDR3 DNA is retained, 39 bases long and in frame from the first base. CDR1 is given as WSHSY and CDR2 as SAAADI, both from the germline V gene. The sample consisted of peripheral blood. This chain joins TRBV10-2 to TRBJ1-1, and possibly TRBD1, on 5 matching bases. This TCR derives from a woman in her forties or fifties in a cohort sampled during active COVID-19. The nucleotide sequence reads TGCGCCAGCAGTGAGGCGGGGGGCACTGAAGCTTTCTTT. It translates to CASSEAGGTEAFF.